This T cell receptor beta chain appears in the sequencing data of a study of tumor-infiltrating lymphocytes in localized non-small cell lung cancer. The CDR3 is 15 residues long. The V gene's germline CDR1 is SGHRS and CDR2 YFSETQ. V was clipped by 3 bases and J by 4 bases; unmatched bases: 5. Turning to this clone: Antigen unknown.

TCRdb keeps only in-frame clones here, not all; method: immunoSEQ multiplex PCR. The sample consists of over 7,500 clones, roughly four fifths of them appearing once. Broader study findings: Higher tumor T cell infiltration than in uninvolved lung was supported by TCRbeta sequencing.

The V call is TRBV5-1, the J call TRBJ2-7; 12 nucleotides agree with TRBD1. The clonotype comes from a human donor with non-small cell lung cancer. The sequencing sample was made of uninvolved lung tissue not adjacent to the tumor. The chain's CDR3 is CASSSGTGGRYEQYF. The CDR3 nucleotides read TGCGCCAGCAGCTCGGGGACAGGGGGCAGATACGAGCAGTACTTC.